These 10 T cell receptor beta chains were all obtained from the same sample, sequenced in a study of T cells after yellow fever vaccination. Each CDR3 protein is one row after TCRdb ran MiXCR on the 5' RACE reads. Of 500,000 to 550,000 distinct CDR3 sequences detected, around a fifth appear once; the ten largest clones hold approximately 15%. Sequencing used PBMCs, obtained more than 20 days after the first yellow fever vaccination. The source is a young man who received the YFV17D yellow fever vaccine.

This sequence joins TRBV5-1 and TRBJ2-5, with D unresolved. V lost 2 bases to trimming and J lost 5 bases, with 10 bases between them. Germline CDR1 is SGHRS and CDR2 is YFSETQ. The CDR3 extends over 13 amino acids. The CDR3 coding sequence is TGCGCCAGCAGCTTTATCGGCAGCGAGACCCAGTACTTC. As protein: CASSFIGSETQYF.

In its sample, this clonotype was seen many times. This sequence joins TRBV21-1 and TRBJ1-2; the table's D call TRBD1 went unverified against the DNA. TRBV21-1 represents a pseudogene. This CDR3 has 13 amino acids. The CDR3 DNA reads TGTGCCAGCAGCAAAGTAGGGGGGGGCGGCTACACCTTC. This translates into CASSKVGGGGYTF.

CDR3 in DNA: TGCAGCGTTGGAGCCGGGAACACTGAAGCTTTCTTT. This translates into CSVGAGNTEAFF. The gene calls are TRBV29-1 and TRBJ1-1, with D uncertain. CDR1 is SQVTM and CDR2 is ANQGSEA in the germline V gene. V was shortened by 4 bases and J by 1 base, with 7 bases between the two germline ends. The CDR3 has 12 amino acids.

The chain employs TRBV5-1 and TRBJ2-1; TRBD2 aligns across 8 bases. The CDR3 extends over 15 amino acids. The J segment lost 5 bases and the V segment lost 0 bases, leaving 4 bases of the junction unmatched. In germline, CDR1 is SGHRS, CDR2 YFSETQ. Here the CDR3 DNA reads TGCGCCAGCAGCTTGGCATTAGCGGGGAACAATGAGCAGTTCTTC. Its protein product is CASSLALAGNNEQFF.

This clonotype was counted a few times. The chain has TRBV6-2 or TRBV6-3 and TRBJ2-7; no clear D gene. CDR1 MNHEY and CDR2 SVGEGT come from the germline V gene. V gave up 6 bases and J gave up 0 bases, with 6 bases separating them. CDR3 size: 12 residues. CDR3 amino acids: CASSPNSYEQYV. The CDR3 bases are TGTGCCAGCAGCCCAAACTCCTACGAGCAGTACGTC.

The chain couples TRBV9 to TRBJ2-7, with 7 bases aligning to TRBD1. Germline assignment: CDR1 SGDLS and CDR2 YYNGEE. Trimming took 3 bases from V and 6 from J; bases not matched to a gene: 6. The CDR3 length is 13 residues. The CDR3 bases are TGTGCCAGCAGCGCCTTAGGGGGCGGCGAGCAGTACTTC. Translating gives CASSALGGGEQYF.

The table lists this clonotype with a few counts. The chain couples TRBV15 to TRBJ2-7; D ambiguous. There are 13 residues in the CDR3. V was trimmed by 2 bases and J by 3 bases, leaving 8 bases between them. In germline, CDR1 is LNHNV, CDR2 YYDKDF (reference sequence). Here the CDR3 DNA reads TGTGCCACCAGCAGACCAGGCAACTACGAGCAGTACTTC. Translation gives CATSRPGNYEQYF. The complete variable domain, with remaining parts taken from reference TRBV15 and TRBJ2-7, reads DAMVIQNPRYQVTQFGKPVTLSCSQTLNHNVMYWYQQKSSQAPKLLFHYYDKDFNNEADTPDNFQSRRPNTSFCFLDIRSPGLGDTAMYLCATSRPGNYEQYFGPGTRLTVT.

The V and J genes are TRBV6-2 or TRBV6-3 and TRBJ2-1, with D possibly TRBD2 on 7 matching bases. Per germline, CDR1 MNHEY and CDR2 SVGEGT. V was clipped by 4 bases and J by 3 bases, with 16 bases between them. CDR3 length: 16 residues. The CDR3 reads CASSFPGGGHYNEQFF. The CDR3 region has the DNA TGTGCCAGCAGTTTTCCCGGCGGGGGCCACTACAATGAGCAGTTCTTC.

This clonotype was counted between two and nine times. This chain's CDR3 is CATGHFGNTIYF. The DNA for the CDR3 is TGTGCCACCGGACACTTCGGAAACACCATATATTTT. J is TRBJ1-3 and V is TRBV3-1, with D maybe TRBD1 (5 bases). Germline assignment: CDR1 LGHDT and CDR2 YNNKEL (reference sequence). The CDR3 is made up of 12 amino acids. V lost 10 bases and J 4 bases, leaving 11 bases between the germline ends.

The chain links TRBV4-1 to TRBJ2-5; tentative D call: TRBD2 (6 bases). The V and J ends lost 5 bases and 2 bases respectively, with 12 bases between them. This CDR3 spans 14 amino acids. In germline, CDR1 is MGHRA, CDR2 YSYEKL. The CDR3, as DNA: TGCGCCAGCAGCAGCGGGCGGATTCAAGAGACCCAGTACTTC. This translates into CASSSGRIQETQYF.